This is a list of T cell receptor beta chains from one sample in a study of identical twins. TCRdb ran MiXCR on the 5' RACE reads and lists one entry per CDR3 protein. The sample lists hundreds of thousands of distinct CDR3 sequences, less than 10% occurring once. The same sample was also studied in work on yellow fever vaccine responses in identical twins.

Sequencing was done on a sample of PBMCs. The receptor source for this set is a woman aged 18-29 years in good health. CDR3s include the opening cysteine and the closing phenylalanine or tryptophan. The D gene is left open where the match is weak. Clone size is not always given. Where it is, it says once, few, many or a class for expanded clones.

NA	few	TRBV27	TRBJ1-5	TGTGCCAGCAGTTTTCCTTATAGCAATCAGCCCCAGCATTTT	CASSFPYSNQPQHF
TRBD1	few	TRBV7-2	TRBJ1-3	TGTGCCAGCAGCAAAGGGGGAGGGGGCTACACCATATATTTT	CASSKGGGGYTIYF
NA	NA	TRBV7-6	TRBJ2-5	TGTGCCAGCAGCTTTTTTGGTCGGGCCAATAGTCACCAAGAGACCCAGTACTTC	CASSFFGRANSHQETQYF
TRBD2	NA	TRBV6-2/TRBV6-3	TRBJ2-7	TGTGCCAGCAGTGGAGGACTAGCGGGCGCCACATACGAGCAGTACTTC	CASSGGLAGATYEQYF
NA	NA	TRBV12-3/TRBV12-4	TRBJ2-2	TGTGCCAGCAGCCCGAGCCGGGAGCTGTTTTTT	CASSPSRELFF
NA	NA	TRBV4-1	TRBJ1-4	TGCGCCAGCAGCCAAAATGATGGGGGAAAACTGTTTTTT	CASSQNDGGKLFF
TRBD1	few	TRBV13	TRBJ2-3	TGTGCCAGCAGCTCAGTACTGGGACAGGACACAGATACGCAGTATTTT	CASSSVLGQDTDTQYF
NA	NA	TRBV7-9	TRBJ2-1	TGTGCCAGCAACCAACCGGACCGTAATGAGCAGTTCTTC	CASNQPDRNEQFF
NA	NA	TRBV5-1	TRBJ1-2	TGCGCCAGCAGCTTGGAGCCTGGCTCCGGCTATGGCTACACCTTC	CASSLEPGSGYGYTF
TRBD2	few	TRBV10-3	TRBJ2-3	TGTGCCACCGATGAAAACGGGGGGGCTAGCACAGATACGCAGTATTTT	CATDENGGASTDTQYF
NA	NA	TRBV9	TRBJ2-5	TGTGCCAGCAGCGCGGGGAACGGGGAGACCCAGTACTTC	CASSAGNGETQYF
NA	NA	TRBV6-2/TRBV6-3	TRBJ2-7	TGTGCCAGCAGCAGCGGGCCTACTAAGGAGCAGTACTTC	CASSSGPTKEQYF
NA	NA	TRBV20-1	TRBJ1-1	TGCAGTGCTAGGGTGAGGGACACTGAAGCTTTCTTT	CSARVRDTEAFF
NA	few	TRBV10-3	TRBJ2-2	TGTGCCATCAGTGATAACACCGGGGAGCTGTTTTTT	CAISDNTGELFF
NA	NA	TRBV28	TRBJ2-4	TGTGCCAGCAGAAAGAGAGAAGGGTTAGCCAAAAACATTCAGTACTTC	CASRKREGLAKNIQYF
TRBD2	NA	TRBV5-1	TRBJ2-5	TGCGCCAGCAGCTGGGGCCTAGCGGGGGGGTTCCAAGAGACCCAGTACTTC	CASSWGLAGGFQETQYF
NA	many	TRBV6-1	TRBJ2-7	TGTGCCAGCACCCCGGACTTCCCAACCTACGAGCAGTACTTC	CASTPDFPTYEQYF
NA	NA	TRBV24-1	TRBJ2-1	TGTGCCACCAGTGATTCTACCAGGAGCGGACGTGTCAATGAGCAGTTCTTC	CATSDSTRSGRVNEQFF
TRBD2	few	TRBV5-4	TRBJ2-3	TGTGCCAGCAGCTTGGAGACTAGCATGGATACGCAGTATTTT	CASSLETSMDTQYF
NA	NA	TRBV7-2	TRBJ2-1	TGTGCCAGCAGCCCCTCGAGCGGACTGGCGGGCAACAATGAGCAGTTCTTC	CASSPSSGLAGNNEQFF
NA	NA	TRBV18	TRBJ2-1	TGTGCCAGCTCTCGCGCGGGCCGGGACAAGTCCTACAATGAGCAGTTCTTC	CASSRAGRDKSYNEQFF
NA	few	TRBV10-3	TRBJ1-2	TGTGCCATCAGTGAGTCTCAGAACTATGGCTACACCTTC	CAISESQNYGYTF
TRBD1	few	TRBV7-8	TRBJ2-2	TGTGCCAGCAGCCAACAGGGGAGGAACACCGGGGAGCTGTTTTTT	CASSQQGRNTGELFF
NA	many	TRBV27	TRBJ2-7	TGTGCCAGCAGCTTCCAACAGGGAACCTACGAGCAGTACTTC	CASSFQQGTYEQYF
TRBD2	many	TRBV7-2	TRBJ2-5	TGTGCCAGCAGCAAAAATAGCGGGGGGCTGGGAGAGACCCAGTACTTC	CASSKNSGGLGETQYF
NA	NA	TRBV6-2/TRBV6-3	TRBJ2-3	TGTGCCAGCAGTTACGGGAATGGGGGGCCAGATACGCAGTATTTT	CASSYGNGGPDTQYF
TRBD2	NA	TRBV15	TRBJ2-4	TGTGCCACCAACAACCGAGTAGCGGGATTTAAAAACATTCAGTACTTC	CATNNRVAGFKNIQYF
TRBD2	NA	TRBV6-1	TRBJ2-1	TGTGCCAGCAGTGAAGCCGAAAGCGGGGGTTTCAATGAGCAGTTCTTC	CASSEAESGGFNEQFF
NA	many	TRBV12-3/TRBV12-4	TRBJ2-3	TGTGCCAGCAGTAGCAATACGCAGTATTTT	CASSSNTQYF
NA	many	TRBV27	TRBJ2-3	TGTGCCAGCAGGCGGGACTCCTGGGAGGATACGCAGTATTTT	CASRRDSWEDTQYF
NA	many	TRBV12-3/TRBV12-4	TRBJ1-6	TGTGCCAGCAGCAAACAACAGGAGAGCTCCTATAATTCACCCCTCCACTTT	CASSKQQESSYNSPLHF
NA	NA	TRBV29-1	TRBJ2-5	TGCAGCGTTGACAGGGGCCTAGAGACCCAGTACTTC	CSVDRGLETQYF
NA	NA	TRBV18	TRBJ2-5	TGTGCCAGCTCACCACTGCTAGACGAAGAGACCCAGTACTTC	CASSPLLDEETQYF
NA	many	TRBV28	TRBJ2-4	TGTGCCAGCAGCGACCTAAAAAACATTCAGTACTTC	CASSDLKNIQYF
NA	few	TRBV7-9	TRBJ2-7	TGTGCCAGCAGCTGGGCCCCGTACGAGCAGTACTTC	CASSWAPYEQYF
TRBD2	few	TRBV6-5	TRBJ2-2	TGTGCCAGCAGTTACGGGGGACTAGCGATAGGCCCGACCGGGGAGCTGTTTTTT	CASSYGGLAIGPTGELFF
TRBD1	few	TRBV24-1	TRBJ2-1	TGTGCCACCAGTCTGGACGTCCGGGACAGGAACAATGAGCAGTTCTTC	CATSLDVRDRNNEQFF
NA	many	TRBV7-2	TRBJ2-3	TGTGCCAGCAGCGTACAAACAGATACGCAGTATTTT	CASSVQTDTQYF
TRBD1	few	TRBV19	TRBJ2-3	TGTGCCAGTAGAACGAGGGCAGGGGGCATTGCAGATACGCAGTATTTT	CASRTRAGGIADTQYF
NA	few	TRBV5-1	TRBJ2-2	TGCGCCAGCCACCGGGACTCGACCTTCACCGGGGAGCTGTTTTTT	CASHRDSTFTGELFF
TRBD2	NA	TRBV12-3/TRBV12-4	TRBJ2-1	TGTGCCAGCAGTTTCGTTGCTAGCGGCAATGAGCAGTTCTTC	CASSFVASGNEQFF
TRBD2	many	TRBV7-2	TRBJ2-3	TGTGCCAGCAGCGTCCTAGCGGGGGTGACCACAGATACGCAGTATTTT	CASSVLAGVTTDTQYF
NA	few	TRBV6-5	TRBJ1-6	TGTGCCAGCAGTTACCTCTCAGGGTCGGGCTCACCCCTCCACTTT	CASSYLSGSGSPLHF